A selection of T cell receptor beta chains follows, all from one sample in a study of T cell responses to AZD1222 COVID-19 vaccine. Sequencing used immunoSEQ multiplex PCR; TCRdb keeps in-frame clones, though not all of them. The sample lists about 130,000 clones, about nine tenths seen once, with roughly 1.5% in the top ten. The sequenced sample was peripheral blood, obtained on day 0 of AZD1222 vaccination. The origin of the receptors is an adult in good health. Each CDR3 is given with its conserved first and last residue. The D gene is left open where the match is weak. The size field is filled for only some rows; it gives once, few, many or a size class.

V,J,size,D,CDR3,DNA
TRBV6-5,TRBJ1-6,-,-,CASGDPYNSPLHF,TGTGCCAGCGGAGACCCCTATAATTCACCCCTCCACTTT
TRBV6-5,TRBJ2-1,-,TRBD2,CASTYRAGGPDEQFF,TGTGCCAGCACCTACCGAGCGGGGGGGCCGGATGAGCAGTTCTTC
TRBV2,TRBJ2-3,-,-,CASRGQTDTQYF,TGTGCCAGCAGGGGCCAGACAGATACGCAGTATTTT
TRBV7-8,TRBJ2-1,-,-,CASSSGPANEQFF,TGTGCCAGCAGCTCGGGACCTGCTAATGAGCAGTTCTTC
TRBV30,TRBJ1-5,-,-,CAWSQMDLQPQHF,TGTGCCTGGAGTCAAATGGATTTGCAGCCCCAGCATTTT
TRBV25-1,TRBJ2-2,-,-,CASRGHFTGELFF,TGTGCCAGCAGGGGACATTTCACCGGGGAGCTGTTTTTT
TRBV27,TRBJ1-4,-,-,CASSPGANEKLFF,TGTGCCAGCAGCCCCGGGGCTAATGAAAAACTGTTTTTT
TRBV27,TRBJ1-2,-,-,CASSPRRGANYGYTF,TGTGCCAGCAGCCCGCGGAGAGGGGCTAACTATGGCTACACCTTC
TRBV11-2,TRBJ1-3,-,-,CASSSAHGGYSGNTIYF,TGTGCCAGCAGCTCCGCTCACGGGGGGTACTCTGGAAACACCATATATTTT
TRBV21-1,TRBJ2-4,few,-,CATLHGALAKNIQYF,TGTGCCACCCTTCATGGGGCCTTAGCCAAAAACATTCAGTACTTC
TRBV11-3,TRBJ2-3,-,-,CASSFGGWGGTDTQYF,TGTGCCAGCAGCTTCGGGGGATGGGGAGGCACAGATACGCAGTATTTT
TRBV29-1,TRBJ2-3,-,-,CSADPGPRDTQYF,TGCAGCGCTGACCCGGGACCTCGAGATACGCAGTATTTT
TRBV7-9,TRBJ1-4,-,-,CASSLGAGRGVEKLFF,TGTGCCAGCAGCTTAGGAGCGGGCAGGGGAGTTGAAAAACTGTTTTTT
TRBV18,TRBJ2-7,-,TRBD1,CASSLIPGQGLEQYF,TGTGCCAGCTCATTAATCCCGGGACAGGGGCTCGAGCAGTACTTC
TRBV5-1,TRBJ2-2,-,-,CASVGGIPNTGELFF,TGCGCCAGCGTAGGGGGGATCCCGAACACCGGGGAGCTGTTTTTT
TRBV9,TRBJ2-1,-,-,CASSPRTINEQFF,TGTGCCAGCAGCCCAAGGACTATCAATGAGCAGTTCTTC
TRBV5-5,TRBJ2-3,-,-,CASSPGRSSTDTQYF,TGTGCCAGCAGCCCGGGACGGTCTAGCACAGATACGCAGTATTTT
TRBV7-8,TRBJ1-6,-,TRBD1,CASSLQGAGNSPLHF,TGTGCCAGCAGCTTACAGGGGGCTGGGAATTCACCCCTCCACTTT
TRBV30,TRBJ1-6,-,TRBD1,CASRQGLSYNSPLHF,TGTGCCTCCCGACAGGGCCTATCCTATAATTCACCCCTCCACTTT
TRBV6-6,TRBJ1-2,-,-,CASSSGLLNYGYTF,TGTGCCAGCAGCTCGGGCCTCCTTAACTATGGCTACACCTTC
TRBV9,TRBJ2-2,-,-,CASSVGGGNTGELFF,TGTGCCAGCAGCGTAGGTGGAGGCAACACCGGGGAGCTGTTTTTT
TRBV27,TRBJ2-1,-,-,CASSPSFNEQFF,TGTGCCAGCAGTCCCTCCTTCAATGAGCAGTTCTTC
TRBV7-2,TRBJ2-7,-,-,CASSLIGDRAYEQYF,TGTGCCAGCAGCCTTATAGGGGACCGAGCCTACGAGCAGTACTTC
TRBV25-1,TRBJ2-4,-,-,CASSAVAKNIQYF,TGTGCCAGCAGTGCGGTAGCCAAAAACATTCAGTACTTC
TRBV24-1,TRBJ2-6,-,-,CATSEPPGITGANVLTF,TGTGCCACCAGTGAGCCGCCAGGGATCACTGGGGCCAACGTCCTGACTTTC
TRBV2,TRBJ1-2,-,-,CASSEEVYGYTF,TGTGCCAGCAGTGAGGAGGTCTATGGCTACACCTTC
TRBV28,TRBJ1-5,-,-,CASSFPPNQPQHF,TGTGCCAGCAGTTTCCCTCCGAATCAGCCCCAGCATTTT
TRBV28,TRBJ2-7,-,-,CASRQGPYEQYF,TGTGCCAGCAGACAGGGACCCTACGAGCAGTACTTC
TRBV10-3,TRBJ1-2,-,TRBD1,CAISERAGTGLGYTF,TGTGCCATCAGTGAAAGGGCCGGGACAGGGCTAGGCTACACCTTC
TRBV9,TRBJ2-7,-,-,CASSSTSGGEYEQYF,TGTGCCAGCAGCTCCACCTCCGGGGGCGAGTACGAGCAGTACTTC
TRBV18,TRBJ2-5,-,TRBD2,CASSPGGQETQYF,TGTGCCAGCTCACCGGGGGGGCAAGAGACCCAGTACTTC
TRBV2,TRBJ1-6,-,-,CASRGDPRGSPLHF,TGTGCCAGCAGAGGGGACCCACGGGGCTCACCCCTCCACTTT
TRBV4-1,TRBJ1-1,-,-,CASSPSLGPNTEAFF,TGCGCCAGCAGCCCCTCCTTAGGGCCGAACACTGAAGCTTTCTTT
TRBV6-6,TRBJ1-2,once,-,CASSSPQDSGYTF,TGTGCCAGCAGTTCACCCCAGGACAGCGGCTACACCTTC
TRBV3-1/TRBV3-2,TRBJ2-2,-,-,CASRTRGNTGELFF,TGTGCCAGCAGGACACGAGGGAACACCGGGGAGCTGTTTTTT
TRBV19,TRBJ1-2,-,-,CASRQNLNYGYTF,TGTGCCAGCCGGCAGAACCTTAACTATGGCTACACCTTC
TRBV6-5,TRBJ1-1,-,-,CVASRSNTEAFF,TGTGTTGCGTCCAGATCAAACACTGAAGCTTTCTTT
TRBV10-2,TRBJ1-5,-,-,CASSGQASQPQHF,TGCGCCAGCAGTGGTCAGGCGAGCCAGCCCCAGCATTTT
TRBV28,TRBJ1-2,-,-,CASSLTRADGYTF,TGTGCCAGCAGTTTAACCAGGGCGGATGGCTACACCTTC
TRBV6-5,TRBJ1-1,-,-,CASNDPYRTTEAFF,TGTGCCAGCAACGACCCGTATCGGACCACTGAAGCTTTCTTT
TRBV5-6,TRBJ1-1,few,-,CASSFVGVDTEAFF,TGTGCCAGCAGCTTCGTAGGGGTCGACACTGAAGCTTTCTTT
TRBV6-5,TRBJ2-7,-,TRBD1,CASSSSPTGGSEQYF,TGTGCCAGCAGTTCCTCCCCAACAGGGGGTAGCGAGCAGTACTTC
TRBV27,TRBJ1-5,-,TRBD1,CASSPLSGQGAHQPQHF,TGTGCCAGCAGTCCCCTATCTGGGCAGGGGGCACATCAGCCCCAGCATTTT
TRBV4-3,TRBJ1-3,-,-,CASSQDPGAGNTIYF,TGCGCCAGCAGCCAAGATCCCGGGGCGGGAAACACCATATATTTT